This T cell receptor beta chain was profiled in a study of OX40 agonist ivuxolimab in advanced cancers. Study overall: At 0.01 to 10 mg/kg, ivuxolimab was administered intravenously to patients every 2 weeks. Two cutaneous melanoma patients and one hepatocellular carcinoma patient, three in all, had partial responses.

Study-wide results and limits: CD8+ T cells (on average) carried more expanded clones than CD4+ T cells.

Germline lookup yields CDR1 MDHEN and CDR2 SYDVKM. CDR3 size: 17 residues. Deletions cut 8 bases from V and 5 bases from J, with 27 bases between. With respect to this clone: Its antigen is unidentified.

TCRdb's copy holds only in-frame clones and misses some; the assay was immunoSEQ multiplex PCR. The sample contains 45,000 to 65,000 clones, more than 85% of which appear only once. This receptor was taken from an adult with an advanced solid tumor such as melanoma, head and neck, liver or kidney cancer. The J gene is TRBJ1-2, the V gene TRBV28, with D tentatively TRBD1 (6 bases). The specimen comprised CD4+ or CD8+ T cells sorted from blood, sampled in a trial of the OX40 agonist ivuxolimab. The CDR3: CASGEGELLSQRYGYTF. The DNA of the CDR3 is TGTGCCAGCGGCGAGGGGGAACTCTTATCCCAGCGGTATGGCTACACCTTC.